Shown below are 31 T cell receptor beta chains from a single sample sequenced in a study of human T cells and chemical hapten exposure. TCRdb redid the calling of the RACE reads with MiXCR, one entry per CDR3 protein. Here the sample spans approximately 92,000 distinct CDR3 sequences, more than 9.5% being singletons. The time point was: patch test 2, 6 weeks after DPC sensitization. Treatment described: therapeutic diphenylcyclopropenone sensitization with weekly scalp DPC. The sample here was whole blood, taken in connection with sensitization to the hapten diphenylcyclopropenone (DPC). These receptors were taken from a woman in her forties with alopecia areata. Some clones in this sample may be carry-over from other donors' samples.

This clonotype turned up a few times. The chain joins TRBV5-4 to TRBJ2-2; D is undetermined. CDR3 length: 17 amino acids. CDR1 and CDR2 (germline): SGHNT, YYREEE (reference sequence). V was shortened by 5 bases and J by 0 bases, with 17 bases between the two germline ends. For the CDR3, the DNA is TGTGCCAGCAGTCGTAATCCCGGCGGAACGAACACCGGGGAGCTGTTTTTT. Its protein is CASSRNPGGTNTGELFF.

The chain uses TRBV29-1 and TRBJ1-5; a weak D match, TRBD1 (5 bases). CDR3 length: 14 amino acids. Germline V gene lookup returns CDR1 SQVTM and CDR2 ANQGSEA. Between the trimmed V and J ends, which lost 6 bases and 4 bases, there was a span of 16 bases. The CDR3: CSVREGTKNQPQHF. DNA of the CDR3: TGCAGCGTAAGAGAAGGGACCAAAAATCAGCCCCAGCATTTT. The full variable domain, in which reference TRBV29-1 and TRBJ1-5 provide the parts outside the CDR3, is SAVISQKPSRDICQRGTSLTIQCQVDSQVTMMFWYRQQPGQSLTLIATANQGSEATYESGFVIDKFPISRPNLTFSTLTVSNMSPEDSSIYLCSVREGTKNQPQHFGDGTRLSIL.

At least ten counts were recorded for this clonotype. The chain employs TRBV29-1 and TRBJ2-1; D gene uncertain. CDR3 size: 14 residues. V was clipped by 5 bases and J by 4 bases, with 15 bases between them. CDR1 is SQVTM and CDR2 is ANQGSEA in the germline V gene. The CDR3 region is CSVRSTGPYNEQFF. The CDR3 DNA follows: TGCAGCGTTAGGTCCACCGGGCCTTACAATGAGCAGTTCTTC.

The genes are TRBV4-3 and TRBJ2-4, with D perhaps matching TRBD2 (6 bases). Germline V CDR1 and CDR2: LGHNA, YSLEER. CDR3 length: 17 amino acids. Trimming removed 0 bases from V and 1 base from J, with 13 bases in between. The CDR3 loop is CASSQDRTIAAKNIQYF. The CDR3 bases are TGCGCCAGCAGCCAAGATCGGACTATAGCCGCCAAAAACATTCAGTACTTC.

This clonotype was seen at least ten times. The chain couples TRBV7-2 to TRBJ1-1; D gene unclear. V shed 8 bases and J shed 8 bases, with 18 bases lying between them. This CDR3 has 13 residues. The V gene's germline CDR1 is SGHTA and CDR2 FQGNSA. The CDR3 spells CASCQRRTFEAFF. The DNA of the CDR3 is TGTGCCAGCTGTCAACGTAGGACGTTCGAAGCTTTCTTT.

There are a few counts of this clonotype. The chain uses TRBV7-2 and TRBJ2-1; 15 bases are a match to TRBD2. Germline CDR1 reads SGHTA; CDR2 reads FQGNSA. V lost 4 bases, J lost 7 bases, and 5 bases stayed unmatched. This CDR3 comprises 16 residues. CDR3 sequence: CASSSAGTSGRNEQFF. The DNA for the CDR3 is TGTGCCAGCAGCTCCGCCGGGACTAGCGGGAGGAATGAGCAGTTCTTC.

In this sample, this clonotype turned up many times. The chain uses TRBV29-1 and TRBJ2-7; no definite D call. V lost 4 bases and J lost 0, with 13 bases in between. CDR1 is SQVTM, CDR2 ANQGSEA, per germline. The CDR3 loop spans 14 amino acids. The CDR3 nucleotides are TGCAGCGTTGCCGCCCCCCGGGCCTCCTACGAGCAGTACTTC. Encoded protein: CSVAAPRASYEQYF.

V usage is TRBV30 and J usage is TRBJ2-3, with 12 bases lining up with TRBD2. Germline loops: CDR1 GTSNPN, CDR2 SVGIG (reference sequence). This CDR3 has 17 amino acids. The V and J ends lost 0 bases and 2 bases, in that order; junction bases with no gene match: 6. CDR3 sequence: CAWSVWRTSGDTDTQYF. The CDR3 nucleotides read TGTGCCTGGAGTGTATGGCGGACTAGCGGGGACACAGATACGCAGTATTTT.

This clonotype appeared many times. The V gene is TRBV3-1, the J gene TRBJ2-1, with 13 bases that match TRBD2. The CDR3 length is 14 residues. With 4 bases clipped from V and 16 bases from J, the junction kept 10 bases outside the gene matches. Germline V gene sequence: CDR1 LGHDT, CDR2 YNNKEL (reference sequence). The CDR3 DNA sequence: TGTGCCAGCAGCCCTCCCACTAGCGGGGGGGCCCTTTTCTTC. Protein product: CASSPPTSGGALFF.

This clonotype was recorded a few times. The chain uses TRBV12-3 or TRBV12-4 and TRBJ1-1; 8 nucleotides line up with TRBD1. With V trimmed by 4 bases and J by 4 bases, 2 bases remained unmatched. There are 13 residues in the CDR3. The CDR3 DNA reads TGTGCCAGCAGTTCTGGACAGGGCACTGAAGCTTTCTTT. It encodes CASSSGQGTEAFF.

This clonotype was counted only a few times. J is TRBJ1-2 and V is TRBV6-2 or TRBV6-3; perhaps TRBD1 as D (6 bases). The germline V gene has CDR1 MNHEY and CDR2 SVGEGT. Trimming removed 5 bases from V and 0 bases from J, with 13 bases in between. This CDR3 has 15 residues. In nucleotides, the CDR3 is TGTGCCAGCAGTATGGACAGCCCAACTAACTATGGCTACACCTTC. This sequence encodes CASSMDSPTNYGYTF.

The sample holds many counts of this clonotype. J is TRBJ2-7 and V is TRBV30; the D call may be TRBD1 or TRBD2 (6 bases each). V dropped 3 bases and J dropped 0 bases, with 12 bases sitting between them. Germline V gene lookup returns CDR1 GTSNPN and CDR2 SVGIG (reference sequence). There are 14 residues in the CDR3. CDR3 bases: TGTGCCTGGAGGCGAAGGGGGGTCTCCTACGAGCAGTACTTC. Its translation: CAWRRRGVSYEQYF.

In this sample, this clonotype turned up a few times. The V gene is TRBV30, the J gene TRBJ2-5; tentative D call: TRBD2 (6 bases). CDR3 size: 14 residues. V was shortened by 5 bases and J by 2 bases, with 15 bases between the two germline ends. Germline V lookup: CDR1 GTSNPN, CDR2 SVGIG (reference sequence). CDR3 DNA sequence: TGTGCCTGGGGAGGGAAAATCGGGCAAGAGACCCAGTACTTC. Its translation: CAWGGKIGQETQYF.

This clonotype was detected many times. CDR3 loop: CASSPRFGQGGYTF. As DNA, the CDR3 is TGTGCCAGCAGCCCTAGATTCGGACAGGGGGGCTACACCTTC. The chain carries TRBV16 and TRBJ1-2, with 9 positions matching TRBD1. The CDR3 loop spans 14 amino acids. Germline CDR1 KGHSY, CDR2 FQNENV. The V and J ends lost 4 bases and 8 bases, in that order; junction bases with no gene match: 8.

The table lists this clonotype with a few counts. The CDR3 sequence is CASSFGAGRAGKNIQYF. DNA for the CDR3: TGTGCCAGCAGCTTTGGAGCTGGCAGGGCTGGCAAAAACATTCAGTACTTC. The gene calls are TRBV11-2 and TRBJ2-4; tentative D call: TRBD1 (5 bases). Germline loops: CDR1 SGHAT, CDR2 FQNNGV. V lost 3 bases and J lost 3, with 18 bases in between. The CDR3 spans 17 residues.

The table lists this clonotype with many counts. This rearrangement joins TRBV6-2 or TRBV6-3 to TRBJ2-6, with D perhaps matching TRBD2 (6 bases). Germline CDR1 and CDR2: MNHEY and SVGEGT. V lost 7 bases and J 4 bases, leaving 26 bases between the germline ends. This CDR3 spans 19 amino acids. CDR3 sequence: CASNHRAPSWGVGANVLTF. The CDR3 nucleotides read TGTGCCAGCAACCACCGGGCCCCCTCTTGGGGGGTAGGGGCCAACGTCCTGACTTTC.

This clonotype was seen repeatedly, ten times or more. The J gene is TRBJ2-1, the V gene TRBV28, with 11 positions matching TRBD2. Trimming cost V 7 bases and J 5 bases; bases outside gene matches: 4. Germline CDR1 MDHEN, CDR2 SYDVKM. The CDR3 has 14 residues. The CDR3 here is CASMIAGGDNEQFF. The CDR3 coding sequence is TGTGCCAGCATGATAGCGGGAGGGGACAATGAGCAGTTCTTC.

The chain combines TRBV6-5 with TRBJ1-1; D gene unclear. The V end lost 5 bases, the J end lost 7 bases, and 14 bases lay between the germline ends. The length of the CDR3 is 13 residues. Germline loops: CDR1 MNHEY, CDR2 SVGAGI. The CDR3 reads CASSVVLDREAFF. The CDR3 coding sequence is TGTGCCAGCAGTGTCGTTTTGGACCGTGAAGCTTTCTTT.

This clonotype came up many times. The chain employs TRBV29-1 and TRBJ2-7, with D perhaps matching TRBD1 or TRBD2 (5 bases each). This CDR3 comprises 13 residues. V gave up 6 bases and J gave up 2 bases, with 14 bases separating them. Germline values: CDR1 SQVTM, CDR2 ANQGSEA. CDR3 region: CSVRGGRTYEQYF. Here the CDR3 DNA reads TGCAGCGTGAGGGGCGGAAGGACCTACGAGCAGTACTTC.

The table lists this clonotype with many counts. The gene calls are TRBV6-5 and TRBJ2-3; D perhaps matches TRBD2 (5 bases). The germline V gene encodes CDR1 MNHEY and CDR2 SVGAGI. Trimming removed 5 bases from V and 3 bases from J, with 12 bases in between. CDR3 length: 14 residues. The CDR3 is CASSGRESTDTQYF. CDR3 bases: TGTGCCAGCAGTGGAAGGGAGTCGACAGATACGCAGTATTTT.

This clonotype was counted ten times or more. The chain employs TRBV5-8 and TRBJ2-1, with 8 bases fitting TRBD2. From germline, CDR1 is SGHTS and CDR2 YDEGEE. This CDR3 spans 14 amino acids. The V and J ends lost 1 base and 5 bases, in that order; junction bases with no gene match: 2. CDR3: CASSLTSGHNEQFF. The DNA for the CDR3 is TGTGCCAGCAGCTTGACTAGCGGTCACAATGAGCAGTTCTTC. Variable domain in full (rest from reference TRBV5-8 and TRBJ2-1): EAGVTQSPTHLIKTRGQQATLRCSPISGHTSVYWYQQALGLGLQFLLWYDEGEERNRGNFPPRFSGRQFPNYSSELNVNALELEDSALYLCASSLTSGHNEQFFGPGTRLTVL.

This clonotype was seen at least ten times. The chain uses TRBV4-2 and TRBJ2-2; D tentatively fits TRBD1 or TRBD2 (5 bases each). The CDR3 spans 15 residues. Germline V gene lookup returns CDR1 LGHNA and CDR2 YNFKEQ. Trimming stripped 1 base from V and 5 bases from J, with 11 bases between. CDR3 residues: CASSQVSGRTGELFF. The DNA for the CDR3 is TGTGCCAGCAGCCAAGTATCGGGACGGACCGGGGAGCTGTTTTTT.

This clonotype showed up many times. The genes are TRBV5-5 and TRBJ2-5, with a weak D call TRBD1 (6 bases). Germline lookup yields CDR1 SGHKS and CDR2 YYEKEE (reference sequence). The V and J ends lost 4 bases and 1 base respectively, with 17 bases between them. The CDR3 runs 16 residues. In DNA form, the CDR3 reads TGTGCCAGCAGCACCGGGGACCAGGGGCCCCAAGAGACCCAGTACTTC. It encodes CASSTGDQGPQETQYF.

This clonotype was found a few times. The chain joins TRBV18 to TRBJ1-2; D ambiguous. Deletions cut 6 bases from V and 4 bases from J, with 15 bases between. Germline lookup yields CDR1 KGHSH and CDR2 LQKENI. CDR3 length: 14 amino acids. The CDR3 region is CASSLAASFYGYTF. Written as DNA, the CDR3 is TGTGCCAGCTCGCTCGCAGCATCCTTCTATGGCTACACCTTC.

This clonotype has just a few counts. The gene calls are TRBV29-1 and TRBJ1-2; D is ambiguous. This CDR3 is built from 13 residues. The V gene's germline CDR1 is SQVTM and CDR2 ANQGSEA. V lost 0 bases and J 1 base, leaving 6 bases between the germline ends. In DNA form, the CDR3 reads TGCAGCGTTGAAGATGCCGTTAACTATGGCTACACCTTC. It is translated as CSVEDAVNYGYTF. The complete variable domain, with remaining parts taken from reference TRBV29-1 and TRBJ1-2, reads SAVISQKPSRDICQRGTSLTIQCQVDSQVTMMFWYRQQPGQSLTLIATANQGSEATYESGFVIDKFPISRPNLTFSTLTVSNMSPEDSSIYLCSVEDAVNYGYTFGSGTRLTVV.

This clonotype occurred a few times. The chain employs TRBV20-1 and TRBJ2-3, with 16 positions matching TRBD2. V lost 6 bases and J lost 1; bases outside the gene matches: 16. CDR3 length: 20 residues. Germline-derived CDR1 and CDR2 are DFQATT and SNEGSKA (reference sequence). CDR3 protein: CSAGTSGRASFVSRTDTQYF. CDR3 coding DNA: TGCAGTGCCGGGACTAGCGGGAGGGCCAGTTTCGTTTCTCGCACAGATACGCAGTATTTT.

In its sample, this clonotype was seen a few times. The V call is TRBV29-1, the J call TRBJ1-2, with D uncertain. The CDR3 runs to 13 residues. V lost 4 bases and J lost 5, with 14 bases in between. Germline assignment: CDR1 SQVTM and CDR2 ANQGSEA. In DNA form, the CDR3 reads TGCAGCGTTGTTCCCTCGCTGGGTTATGGCTACACCTTC. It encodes CSVVPSLGYGYTF.

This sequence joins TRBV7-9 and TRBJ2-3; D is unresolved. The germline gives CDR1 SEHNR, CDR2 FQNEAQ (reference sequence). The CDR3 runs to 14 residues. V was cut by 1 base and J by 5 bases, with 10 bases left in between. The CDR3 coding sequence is TGTGCCAGCAGCTTAGTAGGTTTCGGAGATACGCAGTATTTT. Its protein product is CASSLVGFGDTQYF.

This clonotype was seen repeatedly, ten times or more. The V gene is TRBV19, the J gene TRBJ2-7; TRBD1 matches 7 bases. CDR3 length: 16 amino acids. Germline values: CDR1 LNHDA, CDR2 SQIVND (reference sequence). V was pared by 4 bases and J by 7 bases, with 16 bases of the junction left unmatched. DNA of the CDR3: TGTGCCAGTAGTACTCGATGGACAGGACTTAGTAGGGAGCAGTACTTC. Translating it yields CASSTRWTGLSREQYF.

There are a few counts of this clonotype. CDR3 coding DNA: TGTGCCAGCAGCTTAGATGGACGGAAAAATGAGCAGTTCTTC. Protein product: CASSLDGRKNEQFF. V gene TRBV11-2 combines with J gene TRBJ2-1; no firm D call. CDR1 SGHAT and CDR2 FQNNGV come from the germline V gene. V was cut by 0 bases and J by 7 bases, with 10 bases left in between. This CDR3 is built from 14 residues.

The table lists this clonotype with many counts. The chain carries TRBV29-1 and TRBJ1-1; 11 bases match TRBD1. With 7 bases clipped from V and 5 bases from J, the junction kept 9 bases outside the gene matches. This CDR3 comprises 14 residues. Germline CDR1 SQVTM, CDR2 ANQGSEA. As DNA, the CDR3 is TGCAGCGCTGGGACAGGGGGATCGTGGACTGAAGCTTTCTTT. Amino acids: CSAGTGGSWTEAFF.